Here is one T cell receptor (beta chain) with its context. Its antigen remains unknown. Profiling of TCR beta VDJ combinations and CDR3 sequences used genomic DNA as template. Using its own MiXCR run on the reads, TCRdb lists one record per CDR3 protein. Of 220,000 or so distinct CDR3 sequences in the sample, more than 55% were seen once. The length of the CDR3 is 15 residues. Germline V gene lookup returns CDR1 DFQATT and CDR2 SNEGSKA (reference sequence). V gave up 6 bases and J gave up 1 base; unmatched junction bases: 10. This sample was taken from a study of CD8+CD57+ T cells in acquired aplastic anemia. Flow cytometry had shown expanded CD8+CD57+ cells in the patients chosen for sequencing. Patients were treatment-naive when blood was sampled. Study results and caveats: Patients and controls were not found to differ significantly in CD8+ Simpson's diversity.

The sample comprised sorted CD4+, CD8+, or CD8+CD57+ T cells (not recorded which) from PBMCs. This sequence was found in a human donor with aplastic anemia. The V and J genes are TRBV20-1 and TRBJ2-5; the match to TRBD2 covers 8 bases. CDR3 sequence reads: CSAGSGGSFQETQYF. In DNA form, the CDR3 reads TGCAGTGCCGGCAGCGGGGGATCCTTCCAAGAGACCCAGTACTTC.